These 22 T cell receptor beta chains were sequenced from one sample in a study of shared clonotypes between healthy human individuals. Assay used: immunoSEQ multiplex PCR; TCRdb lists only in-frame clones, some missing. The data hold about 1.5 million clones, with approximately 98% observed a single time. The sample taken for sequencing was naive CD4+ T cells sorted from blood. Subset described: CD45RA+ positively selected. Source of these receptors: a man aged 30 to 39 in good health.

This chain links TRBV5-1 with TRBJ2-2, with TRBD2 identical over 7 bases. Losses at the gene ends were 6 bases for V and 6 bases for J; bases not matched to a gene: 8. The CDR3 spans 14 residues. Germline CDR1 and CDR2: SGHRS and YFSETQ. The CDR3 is CASTGLVVAGELFF. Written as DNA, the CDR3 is TGCGCCAGCACAGGACTAGTTGTTGCCGGGGAGCTGTTTTTT.

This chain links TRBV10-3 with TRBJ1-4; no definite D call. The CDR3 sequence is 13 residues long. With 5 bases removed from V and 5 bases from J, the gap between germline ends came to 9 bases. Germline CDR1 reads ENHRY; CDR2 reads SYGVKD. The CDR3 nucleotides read TGTGCCATCAGTCAGGAAGACAATGAAAAACTGTTTTTT. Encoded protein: CAISQEDNEKLFF.

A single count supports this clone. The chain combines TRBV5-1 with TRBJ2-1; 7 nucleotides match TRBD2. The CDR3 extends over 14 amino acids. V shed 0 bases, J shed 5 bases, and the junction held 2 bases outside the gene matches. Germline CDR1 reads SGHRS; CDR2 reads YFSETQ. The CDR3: CASSLGAGDNEQFF. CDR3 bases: TGCGCCAGCAGCTTGGGGGCGGGAGACAATGAGCAGTTCTTC.

Here the CDR3 DNA reads TGTGCCAGCAGCCGATCATCCGGACGGAACTATGGCTACACCTTC. This translates into CASSRSSGRNYGYTF. The chain links TRBV11-2 to TRBJ1-2; D gene ambiguous. This CDR3 contains 15 residues. Germline loops: CDR1 SGHAT, CDR2 FQNNGV. The ends were cut back, 5 bases at V and 2 bases at J, with 15 bases in the middle.

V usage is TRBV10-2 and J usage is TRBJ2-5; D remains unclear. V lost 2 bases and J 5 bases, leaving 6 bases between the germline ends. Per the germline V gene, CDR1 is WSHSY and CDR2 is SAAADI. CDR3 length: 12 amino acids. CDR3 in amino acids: CASSEIMETQYF. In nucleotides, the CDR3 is TGCGCCAGCAGTGAGATCATGGAGACCCAGTACTTC.

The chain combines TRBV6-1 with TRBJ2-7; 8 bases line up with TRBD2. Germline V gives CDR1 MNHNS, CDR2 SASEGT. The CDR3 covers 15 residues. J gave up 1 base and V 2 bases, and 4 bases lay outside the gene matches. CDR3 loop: CASSEIAGRSYEQYF. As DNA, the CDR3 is TGTGCCAGCAGTGAAATAGCGGGAAGATCCTACGAGCAGTACTTC.

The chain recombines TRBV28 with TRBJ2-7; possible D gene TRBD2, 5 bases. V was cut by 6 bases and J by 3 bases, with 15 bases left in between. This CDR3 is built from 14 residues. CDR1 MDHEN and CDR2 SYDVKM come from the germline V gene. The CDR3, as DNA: TGTGCCAGCAGCCGACTTACTAGTCTCTACGAGCAGTACTTC. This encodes CASSRLTSLYEQYF.

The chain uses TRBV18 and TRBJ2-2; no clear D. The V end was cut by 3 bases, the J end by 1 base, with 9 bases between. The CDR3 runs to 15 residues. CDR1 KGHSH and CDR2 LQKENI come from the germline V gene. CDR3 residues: CASSPVGGNTGELFF. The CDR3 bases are TGTGCCAGCTCACCGGTTGGCGGGAACACCGGGGAGCTGTTTTTT.

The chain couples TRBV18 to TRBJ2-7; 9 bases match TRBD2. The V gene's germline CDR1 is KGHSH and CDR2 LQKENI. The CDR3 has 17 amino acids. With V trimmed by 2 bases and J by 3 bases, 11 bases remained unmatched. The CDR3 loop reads CASSPDFSGRVGYEQYF. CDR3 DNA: TGTGCCAGCTCACCAGATTTTAGCGGGAGAGTAGGCTACGAGCAGTACTTC.

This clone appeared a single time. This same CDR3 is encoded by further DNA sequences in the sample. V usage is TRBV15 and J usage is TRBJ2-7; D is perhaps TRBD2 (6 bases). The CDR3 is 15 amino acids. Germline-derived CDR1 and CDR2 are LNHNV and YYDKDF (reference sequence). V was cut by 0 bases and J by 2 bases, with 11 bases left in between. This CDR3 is CATSRDLGGTYEQYF. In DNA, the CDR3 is TGTGCCACCAGCAGAGATCTCGGGGGAACCTACGAGCAGTACTTC.

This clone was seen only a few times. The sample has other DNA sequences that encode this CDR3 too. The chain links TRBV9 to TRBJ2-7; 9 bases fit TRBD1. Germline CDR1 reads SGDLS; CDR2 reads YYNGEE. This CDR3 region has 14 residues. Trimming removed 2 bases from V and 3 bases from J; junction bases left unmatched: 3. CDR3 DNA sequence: TGTGCCAGCAGCGTCGCGACAGGGGGCTACGAGCAGTACTTC. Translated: CASSVATGGYEQYF.

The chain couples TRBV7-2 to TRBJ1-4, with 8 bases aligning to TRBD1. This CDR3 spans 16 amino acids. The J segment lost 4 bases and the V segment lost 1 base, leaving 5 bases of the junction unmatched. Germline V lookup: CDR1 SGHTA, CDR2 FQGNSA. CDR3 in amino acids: CASSLGDRRGNEKLFF. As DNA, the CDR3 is TGTGCCAGCAGCTTAGGGGACAGGCGTGGTAATGAAAAACTGTTTTTT.

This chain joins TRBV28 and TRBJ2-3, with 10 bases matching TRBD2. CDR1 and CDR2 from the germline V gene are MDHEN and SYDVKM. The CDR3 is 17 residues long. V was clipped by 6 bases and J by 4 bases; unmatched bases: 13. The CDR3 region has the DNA TGTGCCAGCAGCGGGCAGGGAGCGGGAGGGCCCGCAGATACGCAGTATTTT. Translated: CASSGQGAGGPADTQYF.

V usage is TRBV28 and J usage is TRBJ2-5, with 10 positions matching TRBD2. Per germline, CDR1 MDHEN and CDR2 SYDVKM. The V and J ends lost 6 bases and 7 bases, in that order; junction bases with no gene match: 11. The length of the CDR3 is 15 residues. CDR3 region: CASSPGTSVVGTQYF. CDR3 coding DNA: TGTGCCAGCAGCCCGGGGACTAGCGTCGTTGGGACCCAGTACTTC.

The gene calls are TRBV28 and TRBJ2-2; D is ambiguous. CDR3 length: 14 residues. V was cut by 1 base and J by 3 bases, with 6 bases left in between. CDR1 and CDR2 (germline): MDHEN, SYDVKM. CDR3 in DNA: TGTGCCAGCAGTTTATTCCAATACACCGGGGAGCTGTTTTTT. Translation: CASSLFQYTGELFF.

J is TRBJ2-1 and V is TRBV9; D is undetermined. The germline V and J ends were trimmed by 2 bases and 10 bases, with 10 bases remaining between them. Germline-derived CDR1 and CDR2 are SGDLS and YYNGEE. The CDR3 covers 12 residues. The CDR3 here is CASSVGAREQFF. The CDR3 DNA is TGTGCCAGCAGCGTTGGTGCGAGAGAGCAGTTCTTC.

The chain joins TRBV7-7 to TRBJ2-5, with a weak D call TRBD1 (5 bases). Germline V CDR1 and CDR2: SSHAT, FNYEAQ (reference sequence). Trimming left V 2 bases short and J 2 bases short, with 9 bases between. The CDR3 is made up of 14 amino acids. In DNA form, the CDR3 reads TGTGCCAGCAGCTTATCGACAGTACAAGAGACCCAGTACTTC. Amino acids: CASSLSTVQETQYF.

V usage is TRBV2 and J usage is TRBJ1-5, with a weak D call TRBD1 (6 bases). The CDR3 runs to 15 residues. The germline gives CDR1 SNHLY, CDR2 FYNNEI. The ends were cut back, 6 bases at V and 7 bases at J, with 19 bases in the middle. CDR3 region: CASSYRALWDQPQHF. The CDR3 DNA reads TGTGCCAGCAGCTACAGGGCTCTCTGGGACCAGCCCCAGCATTTT.

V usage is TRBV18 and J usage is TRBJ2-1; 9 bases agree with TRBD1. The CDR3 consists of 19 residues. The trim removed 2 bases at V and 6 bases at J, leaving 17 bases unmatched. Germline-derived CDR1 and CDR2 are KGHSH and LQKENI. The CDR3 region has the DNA TGTGCCAGCTCACCATTAAGGGGGTCCGGGACAGGGTTCGTCAATGAGCAGTTCTTC. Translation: CASSPLRGSGTGFVNEQFF.

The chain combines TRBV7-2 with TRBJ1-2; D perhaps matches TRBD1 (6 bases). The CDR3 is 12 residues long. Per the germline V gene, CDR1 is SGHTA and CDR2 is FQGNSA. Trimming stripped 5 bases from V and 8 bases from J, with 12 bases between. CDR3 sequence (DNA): TGTGCCAGCAGCCCCCGGGGGCAGGGCTACACCTTC. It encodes CASSPRGQGYTF.

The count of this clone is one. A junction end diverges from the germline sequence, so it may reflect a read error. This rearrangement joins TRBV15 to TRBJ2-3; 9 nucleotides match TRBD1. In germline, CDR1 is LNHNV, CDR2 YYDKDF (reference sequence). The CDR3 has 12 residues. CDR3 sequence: CATSRDRDRVRF. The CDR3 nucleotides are TGTGCCACCAGCAGAGATAGGGACAGGGTACGTTTT.

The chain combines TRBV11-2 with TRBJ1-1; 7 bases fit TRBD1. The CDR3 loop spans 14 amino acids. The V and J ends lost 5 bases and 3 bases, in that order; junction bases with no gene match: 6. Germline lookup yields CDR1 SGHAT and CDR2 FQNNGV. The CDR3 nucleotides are TGTGCCAGCAGCAGAGGGGGCCGTGACACTGAAGCTTTCTTT. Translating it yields CASSRGGRDTEAFF.